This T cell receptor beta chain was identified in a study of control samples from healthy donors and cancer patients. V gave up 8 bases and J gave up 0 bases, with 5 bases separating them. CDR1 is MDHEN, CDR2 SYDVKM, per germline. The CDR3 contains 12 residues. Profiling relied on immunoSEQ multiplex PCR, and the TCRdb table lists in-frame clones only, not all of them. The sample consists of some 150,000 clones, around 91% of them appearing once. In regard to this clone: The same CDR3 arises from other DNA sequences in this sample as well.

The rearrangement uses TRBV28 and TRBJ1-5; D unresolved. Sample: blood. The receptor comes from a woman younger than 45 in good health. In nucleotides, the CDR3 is TGTGCCAGCCGTGATAGCAATCAGCCCCAGCATTTT. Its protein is CASRDSNQPQHF.